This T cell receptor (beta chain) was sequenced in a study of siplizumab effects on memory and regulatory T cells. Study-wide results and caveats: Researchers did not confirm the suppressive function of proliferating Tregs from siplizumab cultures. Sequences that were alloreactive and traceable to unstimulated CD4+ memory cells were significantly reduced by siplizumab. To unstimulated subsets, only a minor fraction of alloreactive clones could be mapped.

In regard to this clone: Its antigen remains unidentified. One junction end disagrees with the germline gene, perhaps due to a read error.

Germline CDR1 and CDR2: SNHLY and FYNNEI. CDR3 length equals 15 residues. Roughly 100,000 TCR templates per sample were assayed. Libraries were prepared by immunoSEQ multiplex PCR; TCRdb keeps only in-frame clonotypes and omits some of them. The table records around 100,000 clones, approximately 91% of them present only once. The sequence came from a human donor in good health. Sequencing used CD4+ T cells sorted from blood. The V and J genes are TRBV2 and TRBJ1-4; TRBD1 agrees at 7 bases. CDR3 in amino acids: CASREDRVTNEKLFF. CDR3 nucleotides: TGTGCCAGCAGGGAAGACAGGGTAACTAATGAAAAACTGTTTTTT.